This TCR beta chain was sequenced during a study of T-cell reconstitution after alpha-beta-depleted transplantation in children. As it was prepared, the TCRbeta library received unique molecular identifiers. TCRdb re-derived calls from the PCR reads in MiXCR, one entry per CDR3 protein. Among just under 250,000 distinct CDR3 sequences listed, roughly 25% were seen once. Germline values: CDR1 DFQATT, CDR2 SNEGSKA (reference sequence). The CDR3 totals 15 residues. Losses at the gene ends were 5 bases for V and 0 bases for J; bases not matched to a gene: 9. This sequence was found in a girl between 2 and 10 years old with Fanconi anemia, due to receive a stem cell transplant. This material consisted of PBMCs, taken before TCRalphabeta/CD19-depleted stem cell transplant. V gene TRBV20-1 combines with J gene TRBJ2-7, with 8 bases identical to TRBD2. The chain's CDR3 is CSAGPLAGLSYEQYF. The CDR3, as DNA: TGCAGTGCTGGTCCTCTAGCGGGTCTCTCCTACGAGCAGTACTTC.